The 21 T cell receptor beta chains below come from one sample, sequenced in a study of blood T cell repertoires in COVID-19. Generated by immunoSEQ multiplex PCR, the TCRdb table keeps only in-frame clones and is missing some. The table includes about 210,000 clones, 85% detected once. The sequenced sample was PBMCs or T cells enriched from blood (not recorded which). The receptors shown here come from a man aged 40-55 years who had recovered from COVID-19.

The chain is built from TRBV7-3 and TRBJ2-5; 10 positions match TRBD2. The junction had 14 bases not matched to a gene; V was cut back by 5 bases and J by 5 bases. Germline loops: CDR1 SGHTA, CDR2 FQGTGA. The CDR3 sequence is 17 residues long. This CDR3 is CASSLGQAGGPGETQYF. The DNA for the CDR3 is TGTGCCAGCAGCCTAGGCCAAGCGGGAGGGCCAGGGGAGACCCAGTACTTC.

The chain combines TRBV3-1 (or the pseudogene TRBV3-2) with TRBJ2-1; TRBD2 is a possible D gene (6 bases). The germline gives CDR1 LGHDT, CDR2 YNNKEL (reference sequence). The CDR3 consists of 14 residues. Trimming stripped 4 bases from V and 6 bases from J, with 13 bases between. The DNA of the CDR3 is TGTGCCAGCAGCCTCGGGACTCCATCCAATGAGCAGTTCTTC. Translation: CASSLGTPSNEQFF.

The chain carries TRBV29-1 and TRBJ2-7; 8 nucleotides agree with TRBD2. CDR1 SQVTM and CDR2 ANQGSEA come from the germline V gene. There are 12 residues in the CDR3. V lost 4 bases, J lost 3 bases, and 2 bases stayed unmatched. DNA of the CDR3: TGCAGCGTTGTTCTAGCGGGCTACGAGCAGTACTTC. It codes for CSVVLAGYEQYF.

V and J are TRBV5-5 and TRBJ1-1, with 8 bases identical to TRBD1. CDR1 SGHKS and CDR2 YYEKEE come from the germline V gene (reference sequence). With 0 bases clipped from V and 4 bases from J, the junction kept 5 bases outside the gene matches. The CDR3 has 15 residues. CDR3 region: CASSLAQGASTEAFF. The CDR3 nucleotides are TGTGCCAGCAGCTTGGCCCAGGGGGCGAGCACTGAAGCTTTCTTT. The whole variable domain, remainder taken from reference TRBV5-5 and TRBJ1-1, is DAGVTQSPTHLIKTRGQQVTLRCSPISGHKSVSWYQQVLGQGPQFIFQYYEKEERGRGNFPDRFSARQFPNYSSELNVNALLLGDSALYLCASSLAQGASTEAFFGQGTRLTVV.

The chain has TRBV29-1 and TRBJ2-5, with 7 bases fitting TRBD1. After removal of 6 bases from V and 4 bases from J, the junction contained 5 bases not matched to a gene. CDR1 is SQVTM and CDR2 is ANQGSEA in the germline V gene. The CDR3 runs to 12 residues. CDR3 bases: TGCAGCGTGGGACGACAGGGAGAGACCCAGTACTTC. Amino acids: CSVGRQGETQYF. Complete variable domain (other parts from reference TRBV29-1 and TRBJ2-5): SAVISQKPSRDICQRGTSLTIQCQVDSQVTMMFWYRQQPGQSLTLIATANQGSEATYESGFVIDKFPISRPNLTFSTLTVSNMSPEDSSIYLCSVGRQGETQYFGPGTRLLVL.

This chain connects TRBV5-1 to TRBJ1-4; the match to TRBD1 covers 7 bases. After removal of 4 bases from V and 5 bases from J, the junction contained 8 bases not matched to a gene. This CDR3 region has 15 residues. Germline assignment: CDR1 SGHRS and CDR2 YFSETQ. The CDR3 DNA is TGCGCCAGCAGCGTCCACGGGACAGAGAATGAAAAACTGTTTTTT. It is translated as CASSVHGTENEKLFF.

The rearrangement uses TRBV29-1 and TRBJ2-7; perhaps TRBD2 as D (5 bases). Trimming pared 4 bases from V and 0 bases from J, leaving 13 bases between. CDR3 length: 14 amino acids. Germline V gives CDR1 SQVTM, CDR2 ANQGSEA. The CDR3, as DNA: TGCAGCGTTGCTTATACGGGGAGCTCCTACGAGCAGTACTTC. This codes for CSVAYTGSSYEQYF.

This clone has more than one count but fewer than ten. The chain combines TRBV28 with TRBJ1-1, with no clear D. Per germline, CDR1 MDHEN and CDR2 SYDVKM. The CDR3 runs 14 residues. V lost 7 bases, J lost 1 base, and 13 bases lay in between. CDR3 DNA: TGTGCCAGCATCACCGGGTCGCGGAACACTGAAGCTTTCTTT. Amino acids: CASITGSRNTEAFF.

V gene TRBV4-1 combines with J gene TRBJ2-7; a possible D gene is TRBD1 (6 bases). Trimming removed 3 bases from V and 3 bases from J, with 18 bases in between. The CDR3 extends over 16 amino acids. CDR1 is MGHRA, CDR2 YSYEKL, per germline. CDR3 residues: CASSQYSDSEGYEQYF. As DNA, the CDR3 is TGCGCCAGCAGCCAGTATTCGGACAGTGAGGGCTACGAGCAGTACTTC.

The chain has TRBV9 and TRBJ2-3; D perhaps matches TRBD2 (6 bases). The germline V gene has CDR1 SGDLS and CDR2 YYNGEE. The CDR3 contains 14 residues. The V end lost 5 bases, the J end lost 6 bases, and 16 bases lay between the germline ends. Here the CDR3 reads CASSDKPSEDTQYF. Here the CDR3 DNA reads TGTGCCAGCAGTGATAAACCTAGCGAGGATACGCAGTATTTT.

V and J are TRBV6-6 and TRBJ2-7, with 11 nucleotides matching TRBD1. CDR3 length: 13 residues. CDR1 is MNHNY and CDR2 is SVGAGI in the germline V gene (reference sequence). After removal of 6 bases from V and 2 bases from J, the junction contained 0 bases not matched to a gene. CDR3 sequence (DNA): TGTGCCAGCAGGGGACAGGGGGCCTACGAGCAGTACTTC. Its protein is CASRGQGAYEQYF.

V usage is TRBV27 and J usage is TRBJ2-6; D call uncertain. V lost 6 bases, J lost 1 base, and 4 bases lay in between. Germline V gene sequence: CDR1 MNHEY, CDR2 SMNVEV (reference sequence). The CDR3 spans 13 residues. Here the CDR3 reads CASRASGANVLTF. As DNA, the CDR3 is TGTGCCAGCAGGGCTTCTGGGGCCAACGTCCTGACTTTC. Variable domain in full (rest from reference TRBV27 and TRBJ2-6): EAQVTQNPRYLITVTGKKLTVTCSQNMNHEYMSWYRQDPGLGLRQIYYSMNVEVTDKGDVPEGYKVSRKEKRNFPLILESPSPNQTSLYFCASRASGANVLTFGAGSRLTVL.

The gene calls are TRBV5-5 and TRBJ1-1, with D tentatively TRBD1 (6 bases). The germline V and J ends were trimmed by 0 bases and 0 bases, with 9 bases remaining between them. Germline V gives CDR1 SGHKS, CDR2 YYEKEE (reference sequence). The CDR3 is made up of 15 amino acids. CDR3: CASSLGDNLNTEAFF. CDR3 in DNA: TGTGCCAGCAGCTTGGGGGACAACCTGAACACTGAAGCTTTCTTT.

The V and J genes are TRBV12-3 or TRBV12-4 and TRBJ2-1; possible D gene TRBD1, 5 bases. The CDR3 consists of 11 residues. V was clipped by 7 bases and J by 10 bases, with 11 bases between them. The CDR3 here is CASTLGREQFF. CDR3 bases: TGTGCCAGCACCCTGGGGCGGGAGCAGTTCTTC.

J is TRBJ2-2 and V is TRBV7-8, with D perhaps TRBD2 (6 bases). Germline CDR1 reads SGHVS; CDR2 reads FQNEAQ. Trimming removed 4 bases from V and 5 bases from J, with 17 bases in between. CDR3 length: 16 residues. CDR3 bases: TGTGCCAGCAGCTCCCGGCGGAGGGCCGGGACCGGGGAGCTGTTTTTT. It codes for CASSSRRRAGTGELFF.

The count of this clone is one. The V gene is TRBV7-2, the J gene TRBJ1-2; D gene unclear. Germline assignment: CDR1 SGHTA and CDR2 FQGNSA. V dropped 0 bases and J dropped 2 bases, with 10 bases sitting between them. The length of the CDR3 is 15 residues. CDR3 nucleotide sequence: TGTGCCAGCAGCTTAGCGCTTCACAGCAACTATGGCTACACCTTC. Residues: CASSLALHSNYGYTF.

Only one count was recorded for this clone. The CDR3 sequence is CSVADSRETQYF. In DNA form, the CDR3 reads TGCAGCGTTGCGGACAGCCGGGAGACCCAGTACTTC. The rearrangement links TRBV29-1 to TRBJ2-5; tentatively, D is TRBD1 (6 bases). The V end lost 4 bases, the J end lost 5 bases, and 11 bases lay between the germline ends. The CDR3 sequence is 12 residues long. The germline V gene encodes CDR1 SQVTM and CDR2 ANQGSEA. The variable domain in full, with the rest retrieved from reference TRBV29-1 and TRBJ2-5, is SAVISQKPSRDICQRGTSLTIQCQVDSQVTMMFWYRQQPGQSLTLIATANQGSEATYESGFVIDKFPISRPNLTFSTLTVSNMSPEDSSIYLCSVADSRETQYFGPGTRLLVL.

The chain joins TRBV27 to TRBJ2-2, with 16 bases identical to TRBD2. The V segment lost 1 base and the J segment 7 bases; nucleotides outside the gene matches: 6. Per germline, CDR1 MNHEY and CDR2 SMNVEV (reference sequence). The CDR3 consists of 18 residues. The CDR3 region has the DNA TGTGCCAGCAGTTTATTTCCGGGACTAGCGGGAGGGCTCGGGGAGCTGTTTTTT. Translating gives CASSLFPGLAGGLGELFF.

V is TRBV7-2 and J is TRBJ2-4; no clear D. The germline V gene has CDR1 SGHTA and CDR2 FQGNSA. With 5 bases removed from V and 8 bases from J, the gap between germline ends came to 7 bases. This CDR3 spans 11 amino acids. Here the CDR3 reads CASSLGDIQYF. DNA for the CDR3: TGTGCCAGCAGCCTCGGTGACATTCAGTACTTC.

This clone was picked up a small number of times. The CDR3 coding sequence is TGCGCCAGCAGCTTGGTCGGTTACACAGATACGCAGTATTTT. This gives the protein CASSLVGYTDTQYF. The J gene is TRBJ2-3, the V gene TRBV5-1; D is unresolved. V shed 0 bases and J shed 2 bases, with 7 bases lying between them. CDR3 length equals 14 residues. Germline loops: CDR1 SGHRS, CDR2 YFSETQ.

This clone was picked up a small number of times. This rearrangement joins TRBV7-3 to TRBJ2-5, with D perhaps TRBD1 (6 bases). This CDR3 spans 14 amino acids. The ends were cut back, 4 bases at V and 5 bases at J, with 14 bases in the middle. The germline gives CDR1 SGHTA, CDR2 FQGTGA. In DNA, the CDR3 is TGTGCCAGCAGCTCACGGGCAGGGGATGAGACCCAGTACTTC. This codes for CASSSRAGDETQYF.